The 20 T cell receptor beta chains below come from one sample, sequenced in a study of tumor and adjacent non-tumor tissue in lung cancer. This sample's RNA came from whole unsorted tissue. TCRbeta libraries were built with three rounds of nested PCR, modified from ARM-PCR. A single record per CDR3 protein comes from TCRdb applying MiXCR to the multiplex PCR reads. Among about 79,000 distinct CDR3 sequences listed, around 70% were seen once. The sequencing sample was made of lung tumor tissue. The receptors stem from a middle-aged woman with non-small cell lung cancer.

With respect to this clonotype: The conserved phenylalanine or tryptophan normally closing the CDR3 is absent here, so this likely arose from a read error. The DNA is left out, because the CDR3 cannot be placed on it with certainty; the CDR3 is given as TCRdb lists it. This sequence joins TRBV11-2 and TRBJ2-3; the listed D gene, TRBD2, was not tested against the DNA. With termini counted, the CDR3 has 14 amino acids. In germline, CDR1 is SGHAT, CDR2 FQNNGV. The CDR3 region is CASSPLAGGDTQYY.

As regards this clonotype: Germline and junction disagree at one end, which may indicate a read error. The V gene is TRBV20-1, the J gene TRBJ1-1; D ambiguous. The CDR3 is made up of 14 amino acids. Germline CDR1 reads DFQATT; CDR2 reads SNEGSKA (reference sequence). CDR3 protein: CSARVRVVYTEASF. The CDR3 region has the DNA TGCAGTGCTAGAGTTCGGGTGGTCTACACTGAAGCTTCCTTT.

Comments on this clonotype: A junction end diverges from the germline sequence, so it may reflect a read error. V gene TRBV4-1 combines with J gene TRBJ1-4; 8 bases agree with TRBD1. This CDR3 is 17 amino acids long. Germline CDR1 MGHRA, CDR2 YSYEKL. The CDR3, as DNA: TGCGCCAGCAGCCAAGGGACAGGGAGCAGAACTACTGAAAAACTGTTTTTT. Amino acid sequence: CASSQGTGSRTTEKLFF.

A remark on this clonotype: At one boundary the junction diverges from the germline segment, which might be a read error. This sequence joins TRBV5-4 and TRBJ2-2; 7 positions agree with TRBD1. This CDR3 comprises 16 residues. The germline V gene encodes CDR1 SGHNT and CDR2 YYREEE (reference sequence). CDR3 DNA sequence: TGTGCCAGCAGCCCGCCGGGACAGCTGAACACCGGGGAGCCGTTCTTT. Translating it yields CASSPPGQLNTGEPFF. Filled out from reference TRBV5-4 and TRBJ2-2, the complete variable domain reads ETGVTQSPTHLIKTRGQQVTLRCSSQSGHNTVSWYQQALGQGPQFIFQYYREEENGRGNFPPRFSGLQFPNYSSELNVNALELDDSALYLCASSPPGQLNTGEPFFGEGSRLTVL.

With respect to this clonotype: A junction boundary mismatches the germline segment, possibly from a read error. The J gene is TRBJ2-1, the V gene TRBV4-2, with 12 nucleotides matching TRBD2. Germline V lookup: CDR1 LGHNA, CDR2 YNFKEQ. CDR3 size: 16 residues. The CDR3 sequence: CASSQWTSGDINEQLF. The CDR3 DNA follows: TGTGCCAGCAGCCAATGGACTAGCGGGGATATAAATGAGCAGTTATTC.

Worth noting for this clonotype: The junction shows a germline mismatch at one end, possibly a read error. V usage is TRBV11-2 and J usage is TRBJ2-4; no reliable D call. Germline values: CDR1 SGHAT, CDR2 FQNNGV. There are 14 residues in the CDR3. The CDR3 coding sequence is TGTGCCAGCAGCCTCATGGGCCGTAAAAACATCCAGTACTTC. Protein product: CASSLMGRKNIQYF. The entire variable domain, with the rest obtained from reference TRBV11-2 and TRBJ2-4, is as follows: EAGVAQSPRYKIIEKRQSVAFWCNPISGHATLYWYQQILGQGPKLLIQFQNNGVVDDSQLPKDRFSAERLKGVDSTLKIQPAKLEDSAVYLCASSLMGRKNIQYFGAGTRLSVL.

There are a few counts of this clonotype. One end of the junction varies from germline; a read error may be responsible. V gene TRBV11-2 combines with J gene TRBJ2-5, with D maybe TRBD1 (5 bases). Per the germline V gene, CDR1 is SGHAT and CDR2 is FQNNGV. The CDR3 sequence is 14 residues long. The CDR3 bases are TGTGCCAACAGCTCTGGGGCCTTCCAAGAGACCCAATACTTC. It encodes CANSSGAFQETQYF.

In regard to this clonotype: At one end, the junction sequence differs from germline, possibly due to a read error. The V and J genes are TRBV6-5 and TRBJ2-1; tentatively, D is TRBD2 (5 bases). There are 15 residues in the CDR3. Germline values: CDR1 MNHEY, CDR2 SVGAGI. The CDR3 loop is CASRYPQYAGNEQFF. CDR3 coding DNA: TGTGCCAGCAGATATCCCCAATATGCGGGTAATGAGCAATTCTTC.

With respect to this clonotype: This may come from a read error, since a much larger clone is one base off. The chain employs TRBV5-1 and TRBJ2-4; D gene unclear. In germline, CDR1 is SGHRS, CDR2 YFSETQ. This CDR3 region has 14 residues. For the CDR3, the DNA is TGCGCCAGCAGCCCCTCGGCGGCCAAAAACATTCAGAACTTC. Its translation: CASSPSAAKNIQNF.

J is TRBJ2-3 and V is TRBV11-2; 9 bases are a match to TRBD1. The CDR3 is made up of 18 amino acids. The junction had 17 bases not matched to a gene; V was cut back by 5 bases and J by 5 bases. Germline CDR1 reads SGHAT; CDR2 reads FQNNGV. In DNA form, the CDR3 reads TGTGCCAGCAGCCCGGGTTTACCGGGACAGGGTGATGTAGATACGCAGTATTTT. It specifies CASSPGLPGQGDVDTQYF.

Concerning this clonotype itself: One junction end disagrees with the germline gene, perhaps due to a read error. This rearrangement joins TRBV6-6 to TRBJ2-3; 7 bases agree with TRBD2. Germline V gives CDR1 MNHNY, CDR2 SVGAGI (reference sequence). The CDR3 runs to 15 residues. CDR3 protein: CASSKRGTLTYTQYF. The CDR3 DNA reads TGTGCCAGCAGCAAGCGGGGAACTCTCACATATACACAGTATTTT.

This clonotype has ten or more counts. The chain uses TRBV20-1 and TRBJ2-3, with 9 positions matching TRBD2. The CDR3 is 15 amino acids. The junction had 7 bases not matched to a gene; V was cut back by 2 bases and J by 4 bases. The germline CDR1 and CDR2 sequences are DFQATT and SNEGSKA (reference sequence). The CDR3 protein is CSARLAGGVADTQYF. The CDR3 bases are TGCAGTGCTAGACTTGCGGGAGGGGTGGCAGATACGCAGTATTTT.

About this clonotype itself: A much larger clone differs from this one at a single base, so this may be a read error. CDR3 amino acids: CSTMASGRGNEQFF. DNA for the CDR3: TGCAGTACTATGGCTAGCGGGAGAGGCAATGAGCAGTTCTTC. The J gene is TRBJ2-1, the V gene TRBV20-1; 10 bases are a match to TRBD2. J lost 6 bases, V lost 8 bases, and 10 bases had no gene match. CDR3 size: 14 residues. From germline, CDR1 is DFQATT and CDR2 SNEGSKA (reference sequence).

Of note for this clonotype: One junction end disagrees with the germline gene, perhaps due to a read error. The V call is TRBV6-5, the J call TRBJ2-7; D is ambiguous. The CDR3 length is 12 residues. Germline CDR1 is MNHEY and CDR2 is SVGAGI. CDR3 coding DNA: TGTGCCAGTAGTTCGGGTCAGCGCCCCCATTACTTC. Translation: CASSSGQRPHYF.

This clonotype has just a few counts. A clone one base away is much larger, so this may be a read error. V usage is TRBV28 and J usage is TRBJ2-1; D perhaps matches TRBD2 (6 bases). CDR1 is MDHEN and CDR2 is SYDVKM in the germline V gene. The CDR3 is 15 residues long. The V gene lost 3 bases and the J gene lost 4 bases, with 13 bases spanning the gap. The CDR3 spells CASSFSGRGYNEQFF. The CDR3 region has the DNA TGTGCCAGCAGTTTCTCCGGGAGAGGGTACAATGAGCAGTTCTTC.

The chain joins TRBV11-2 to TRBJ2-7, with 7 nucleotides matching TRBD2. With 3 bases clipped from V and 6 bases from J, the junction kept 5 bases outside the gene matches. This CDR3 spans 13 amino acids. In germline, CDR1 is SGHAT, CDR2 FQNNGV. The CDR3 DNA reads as TGTGCCAGCAGCTTTCATTCGGGGGGCGAGCAGTACTTC. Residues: CASSFHSGGEQYF. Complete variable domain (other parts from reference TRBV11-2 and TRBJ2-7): EAGVAQSPRYKIIEKRQSVAFWCNPISGHATLYWYQQILGQGPKLLIQFQNNGVVDDSQLPKDRFSAERLKGVDSTLKIQPAKLEDSAVYLCASSFHSGGEQYFGPGTRLTVT.

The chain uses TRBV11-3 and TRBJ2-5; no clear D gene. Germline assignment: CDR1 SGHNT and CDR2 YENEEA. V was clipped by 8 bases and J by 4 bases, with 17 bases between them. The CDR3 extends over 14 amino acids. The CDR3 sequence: CASPESGIIETQYF. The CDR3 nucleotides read TGTGCCAGCCCCGAAAGTGGGATCATAGAGACCCAGTACTTC.

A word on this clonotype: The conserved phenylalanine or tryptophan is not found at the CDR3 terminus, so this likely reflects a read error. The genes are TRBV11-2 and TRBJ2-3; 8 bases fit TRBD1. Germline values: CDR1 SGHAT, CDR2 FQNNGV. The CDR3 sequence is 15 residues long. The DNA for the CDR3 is TGTGCCAGCAGCTTAGGGACTAACGGGACAGGTACGCAGTATCTT. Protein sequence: CASSLGTNGTGTQYL.

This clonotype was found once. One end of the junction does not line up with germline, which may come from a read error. For the CDR3, the DNA is TGTGCCAGCAGCTTAGTTGACAGGGGGGAAAGCACGGATACGCAGTATTTT. It translates to CASSLVDRGESTDTQYF. V gene TRBV11-2 combines with J gene TRBJ2-3; 9 bases fit TRBD1. The CDR3 has 17 amino acids. Looked up from germline, CDR1 is SGHAT and CDR2 is FQNNGV.

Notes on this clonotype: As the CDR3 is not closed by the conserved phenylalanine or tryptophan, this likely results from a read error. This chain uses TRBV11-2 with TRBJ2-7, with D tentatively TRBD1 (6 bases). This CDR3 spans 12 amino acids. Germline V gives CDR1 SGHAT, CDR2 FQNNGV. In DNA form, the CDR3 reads TGTGCCAACAGCCGCACAGGGTTCGAGCAGTACTTA. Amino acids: CANSRTGFEQYL.